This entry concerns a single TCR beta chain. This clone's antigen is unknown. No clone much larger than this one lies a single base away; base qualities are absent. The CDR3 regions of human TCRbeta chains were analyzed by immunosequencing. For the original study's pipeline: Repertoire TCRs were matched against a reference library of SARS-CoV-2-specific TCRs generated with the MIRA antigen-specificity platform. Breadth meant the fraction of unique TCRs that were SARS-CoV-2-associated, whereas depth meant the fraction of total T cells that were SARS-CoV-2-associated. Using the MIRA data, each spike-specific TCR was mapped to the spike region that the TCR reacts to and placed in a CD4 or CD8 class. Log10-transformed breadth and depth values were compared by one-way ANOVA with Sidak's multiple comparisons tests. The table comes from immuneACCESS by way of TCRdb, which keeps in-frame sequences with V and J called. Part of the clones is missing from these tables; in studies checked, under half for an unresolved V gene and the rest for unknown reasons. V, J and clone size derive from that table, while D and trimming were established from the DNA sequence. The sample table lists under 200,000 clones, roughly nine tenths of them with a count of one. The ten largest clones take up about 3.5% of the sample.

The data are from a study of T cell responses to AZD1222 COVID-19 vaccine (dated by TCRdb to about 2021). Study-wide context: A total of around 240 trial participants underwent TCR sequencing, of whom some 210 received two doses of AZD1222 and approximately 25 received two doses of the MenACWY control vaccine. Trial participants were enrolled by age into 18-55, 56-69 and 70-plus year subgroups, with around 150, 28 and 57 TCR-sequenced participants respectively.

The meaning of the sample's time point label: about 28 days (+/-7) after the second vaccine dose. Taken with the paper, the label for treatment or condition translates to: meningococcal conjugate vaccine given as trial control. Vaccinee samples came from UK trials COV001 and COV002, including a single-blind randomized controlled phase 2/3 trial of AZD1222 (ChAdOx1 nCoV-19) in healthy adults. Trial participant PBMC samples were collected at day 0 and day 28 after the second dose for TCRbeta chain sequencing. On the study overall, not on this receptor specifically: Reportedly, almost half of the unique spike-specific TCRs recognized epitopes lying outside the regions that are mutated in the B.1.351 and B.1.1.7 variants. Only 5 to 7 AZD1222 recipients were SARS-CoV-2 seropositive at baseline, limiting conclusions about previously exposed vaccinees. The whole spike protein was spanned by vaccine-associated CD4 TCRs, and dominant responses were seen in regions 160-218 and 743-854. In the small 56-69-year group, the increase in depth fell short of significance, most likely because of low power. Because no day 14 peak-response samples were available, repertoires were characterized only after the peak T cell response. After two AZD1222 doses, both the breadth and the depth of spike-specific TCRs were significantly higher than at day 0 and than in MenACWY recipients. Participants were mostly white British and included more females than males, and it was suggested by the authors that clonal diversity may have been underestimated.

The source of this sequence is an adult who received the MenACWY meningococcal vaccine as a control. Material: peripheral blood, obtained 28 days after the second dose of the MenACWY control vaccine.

The DNA sequence is given as TGTGCCAGCAGCCTATATAGCCAGGGTAATCAGCCCCAGCATTTT. It encodes CASSLYSQGNQPQHF. The rearranged segments are TRBV5-8 and TRBJ1-5; matching of 5 bases hints at TRBD1 as the D gene. CDR1 SGHTS and CDR2 YDEGEE were looked up in the germline V gene. V and J lose 4 bases and 4 bases, and a span of 15 bases separates them. The CDR3 goes from the cysteine to the phenylalanine over 15 residues. CDR3 DNA only is kept here, 45 bases in frame from base 1.